This entry is about one TCR beta chain. As yet, its antigen is unknown. The sample belongs to a study of T cell responses to AZD1222 COVID-19 vaccine. The germline gives CDR1 LGHDT, CDR2 YNNKEL (reference sequence). The CDR3 is 15 amino acids. Between the trimmed V and J ends, which lost 7 bases and 3 bases, there was a span of 19 bases. General study findings and limits: Dominant at 160-218 and 743-854, vaccine-associated CD4 TCRs also spanned spike. Targeting of unmutated variant regions was reportedly seen in nearly half of spike-specific TCRs. It was only a handful of AZD1222 recipients who were seropositive at baseline.

Method: immunoSEQ multiplex PCR; TCRdb's copy keeps in-frame clones and lacks some. The sample comprises approximately 110,000 clones, 89% of which are singletons, and approximately 4.2% rests with the top ten. This receptor was identified in an adult in good health. This chain connects TRBV3-1 (or the pseudogene TRBV3-2) to TRBJ2-7; TRBD1 is a possible D gene (6 bases). This material consisted of peripheral blood, taken on day 0 of AZD1222 vaccination. The CDR3 bases are TGTGCCAGCACCTTCGGGACACGACAGGTCTACGAGCAGTACTTC. Amino acids: CASTFGTRQVYEQYF.